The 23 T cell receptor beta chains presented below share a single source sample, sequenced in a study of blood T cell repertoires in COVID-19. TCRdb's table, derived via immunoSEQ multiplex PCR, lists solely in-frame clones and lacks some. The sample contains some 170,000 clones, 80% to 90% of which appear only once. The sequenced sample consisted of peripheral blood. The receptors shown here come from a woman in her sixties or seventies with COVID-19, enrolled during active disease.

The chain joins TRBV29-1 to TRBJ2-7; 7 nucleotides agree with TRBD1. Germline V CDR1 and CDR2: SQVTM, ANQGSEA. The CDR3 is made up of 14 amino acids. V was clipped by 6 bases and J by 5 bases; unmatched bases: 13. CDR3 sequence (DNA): TGCAGCGTATTAAGACAGGGAAGCTCACACGAGCAGTACTTC. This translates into CSVLRQGSSHEQYF.

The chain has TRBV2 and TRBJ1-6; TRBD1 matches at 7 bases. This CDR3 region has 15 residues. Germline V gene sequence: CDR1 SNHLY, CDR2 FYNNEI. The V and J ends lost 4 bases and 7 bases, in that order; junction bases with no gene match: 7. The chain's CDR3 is CASSVSGQSNSPLHF. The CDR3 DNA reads TGTGCCAGCAGTGTTTCGGGACAGTCAAATTCACCCCTCCACTTT.

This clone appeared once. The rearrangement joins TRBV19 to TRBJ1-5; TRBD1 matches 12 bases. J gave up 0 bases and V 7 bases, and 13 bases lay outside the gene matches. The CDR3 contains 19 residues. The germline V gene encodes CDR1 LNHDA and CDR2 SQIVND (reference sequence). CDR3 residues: CASTKTGGTGGYSNQPQHF. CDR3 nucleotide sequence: TGTGCCAGTACCAAAACCGGGGGGACAGGGGGCTATAGCAATCAGCCCCAGCATTTT. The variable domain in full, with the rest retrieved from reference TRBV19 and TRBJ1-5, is DGGITQSPKYLFRKEGQNVTLSCEQNLNHDAMYWYRQDPGQGLRLIYYSQIVNDFQKGDIAEGYSVSREKKESFPLTVTSAQKNPTAFYLCASTKTGGTGGYSNQPQHFGDGTRLSIL.

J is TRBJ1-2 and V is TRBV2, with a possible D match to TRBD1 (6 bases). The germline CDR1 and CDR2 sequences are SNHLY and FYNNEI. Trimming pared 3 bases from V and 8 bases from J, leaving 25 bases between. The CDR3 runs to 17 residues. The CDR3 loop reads CASSDGIGGTKKRGYTF. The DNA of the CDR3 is TGTGCCAGCAGTGATGGGATAGGGGGGACTAAAAAACGGGGCTACACCTTC. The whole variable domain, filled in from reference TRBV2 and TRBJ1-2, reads EPEVTQTPSHQVTQMGQEVILRCVPISNHLYFYWYRQILGQKVEFLVSFYNNEISEKSEIFDDQFSVERPDGSNFTLKIRSTKLEDSAMYFCASSDGIGGTKKRGYTFGSGTRLTVV.

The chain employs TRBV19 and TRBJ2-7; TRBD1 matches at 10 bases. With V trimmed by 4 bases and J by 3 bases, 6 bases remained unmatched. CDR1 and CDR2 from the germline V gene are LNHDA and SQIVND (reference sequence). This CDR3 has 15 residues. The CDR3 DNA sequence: TGTGCCAGTAGTACAGCCGGGACAGGGGTCTACGAGCAGTACTTC. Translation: CASSTAGTGVYEQYF.

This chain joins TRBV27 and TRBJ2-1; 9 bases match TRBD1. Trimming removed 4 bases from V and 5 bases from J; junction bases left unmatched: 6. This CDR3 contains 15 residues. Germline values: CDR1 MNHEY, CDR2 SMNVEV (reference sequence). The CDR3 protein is CASSWTGARDNEQFF. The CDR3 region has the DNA TGTGCCAGCAGTTGGACAGGGGCTAGGGACAATGAGCAGTTCTTC.

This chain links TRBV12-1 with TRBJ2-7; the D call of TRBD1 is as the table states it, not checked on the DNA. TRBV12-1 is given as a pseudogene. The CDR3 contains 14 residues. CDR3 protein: CASSPQGSLGEQYF. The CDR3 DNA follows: TGTGCCAGCAGTCCACAGGGAAGTTTGGGCGAGCAGTACTTC.

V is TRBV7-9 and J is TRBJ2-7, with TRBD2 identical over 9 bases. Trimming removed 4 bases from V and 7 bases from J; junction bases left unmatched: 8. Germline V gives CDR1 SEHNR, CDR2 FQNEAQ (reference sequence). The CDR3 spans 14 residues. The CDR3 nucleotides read TGTGCCAGCAGCTCCCTAGCGGGAAATAAGGAGCAGTACTTC. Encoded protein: CASSSLAGNKEQYF.

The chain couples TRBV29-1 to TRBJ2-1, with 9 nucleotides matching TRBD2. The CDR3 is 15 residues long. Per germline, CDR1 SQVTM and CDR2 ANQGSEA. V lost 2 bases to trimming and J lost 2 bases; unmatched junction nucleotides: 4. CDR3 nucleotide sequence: TGCAGCGTTGAAAGACTAGCGGACGCCTACAATGAGCAGTTCTTC. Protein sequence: CSVERLADAYNEQFF.

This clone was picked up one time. CDR3 residues: CASSPQGLAGGRRNEQFF. In DNA form, the CDR3 reads TGTGCCAGCAGCCCCCAGGGACTAGCGGGAGGGCGAAGGAATGAGCAGTTCTTC. The V call is TRBV27, the J call TRBJ2-1; TRBD2 aligns across 16 bases. The CDR3 length is 18 residues. V lost 6 bases to trimming and J lost 7 bases; unmatched junction nucleotides: 12. The V gene's germline CDR1 is MNHEY and CDR2 SMNVEV (reference sequence).

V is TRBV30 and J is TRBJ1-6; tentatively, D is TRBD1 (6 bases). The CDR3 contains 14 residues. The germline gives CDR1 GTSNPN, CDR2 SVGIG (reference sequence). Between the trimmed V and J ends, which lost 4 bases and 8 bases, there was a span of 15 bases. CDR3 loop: CAWTKDRRHSPLHF. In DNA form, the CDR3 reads TGTGCCTGGACCAAAGACAGGAGACATTCACCCCTCCACTTT. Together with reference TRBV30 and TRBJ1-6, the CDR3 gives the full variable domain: SQTIHQWPATLVQPVGSPLSLECTVEGTSNPNLYWYRQAAGRGLQLLFYSVGIGQISSEVPQNLSASRPQDRQFILSSKKLLLSDSGFYLCAWTKDRRHSPLHFGNGTRLTVT.

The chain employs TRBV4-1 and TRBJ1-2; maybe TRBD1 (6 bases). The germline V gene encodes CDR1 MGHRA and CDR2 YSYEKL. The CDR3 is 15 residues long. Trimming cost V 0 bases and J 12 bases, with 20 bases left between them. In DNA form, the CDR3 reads TGCGCCAGCAGCCAAGATTCCAGGGGTTACGGCTCCCACACCTTC. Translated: CASSQDSRGYGSHTF.

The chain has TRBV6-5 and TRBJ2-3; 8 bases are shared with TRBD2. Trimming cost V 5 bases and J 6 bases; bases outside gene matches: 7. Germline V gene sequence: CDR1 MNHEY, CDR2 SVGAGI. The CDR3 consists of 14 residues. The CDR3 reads CASSNGLARDTQYF. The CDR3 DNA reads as TGTGCCAGCAGTAATGGACTAGCACGGGATACGCAGTATTTT.

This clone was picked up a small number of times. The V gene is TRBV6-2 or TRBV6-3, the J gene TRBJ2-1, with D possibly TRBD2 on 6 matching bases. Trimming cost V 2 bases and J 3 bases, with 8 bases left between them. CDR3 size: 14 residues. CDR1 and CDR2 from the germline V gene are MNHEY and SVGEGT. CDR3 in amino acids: CASSYSGFYNEQFF. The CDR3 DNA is TGTGCCAGCAGTTACAGCGGGTTCTACAATGAGCAGTTCTTC.

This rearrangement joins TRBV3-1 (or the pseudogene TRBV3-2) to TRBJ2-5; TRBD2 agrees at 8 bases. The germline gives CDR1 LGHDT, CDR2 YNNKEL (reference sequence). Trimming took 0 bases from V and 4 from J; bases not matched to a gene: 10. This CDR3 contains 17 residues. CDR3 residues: CASSQDKGTRYRETQYF. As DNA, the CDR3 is TGTGCCAGCAGCCAAGATAAGGGGACTAGGTACCGAGAGACCCAGTACTTC.

CDR3 sequence reads: CASSPPSGSHEQYF. The CDR3 DNA reads TGTGCCAGCTCACCACCGTCAGGGTCCCACGAGCAGTACTTC. This rearrangement joins TRBV18 to TRBJ2-7; D might be TRBD1 (5 bases). Deletions cut 0 bases from V and 5 bases from J, with 11 bases between. This CDR3 is 14 amino acids long. Germline V gives CDR1 KGHSH, CDR2 LQKENI.

The CDR3 DNA reads as TGTGCCAGCAGTTGGGACCCCGGACTAGCGGGAGGTTTAGGCAAGTTCTTC. This codes for CASSWDPGLAGGLGKFF. The chain is built from TRBV28 and TRBJ2-1; 14 bases line up with TRBD2. Germline lookup yields CDR1 MDHEN and CDR2 SYDVKM. The trim removed 4 bases at V and 14 bases at J, leaving 16 bases unmatched. The CDR3 length is 17 residues.

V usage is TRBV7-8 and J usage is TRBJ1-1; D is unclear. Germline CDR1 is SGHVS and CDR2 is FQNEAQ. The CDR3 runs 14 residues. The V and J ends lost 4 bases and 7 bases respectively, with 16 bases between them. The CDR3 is CASSSAGIPIEAFF. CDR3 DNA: TGTGCCAGCAGCTCCGCGGGGATACCGATTGAAGCTTTCTTT.

Written as DNA, the CDR3 is TGCAGCGGGAGCGGACAGGGTGGCTACACCTTC. Protein product: CSGSGQGGYTF. This chain connects TRBV29-1 to TRBJ1-2; TRBD1 aligns across 8 bases. The germline V gene encodes CDR1 SQVTM and CDR2 ANQGSEA. This CDR3 comprises 11 residues. Trimming cost V 7 bases and J 7 bases; bases outside gene matches: 5.

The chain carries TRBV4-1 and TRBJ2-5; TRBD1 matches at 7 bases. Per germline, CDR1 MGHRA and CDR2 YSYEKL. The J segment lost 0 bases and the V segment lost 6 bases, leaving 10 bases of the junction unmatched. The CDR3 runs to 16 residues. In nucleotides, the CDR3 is TGCGCCAGCAGTCGAGACAGGGCAATGTACCAAGAGACCCAGTACTTC. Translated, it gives CASSRDRAMYQETQYF.

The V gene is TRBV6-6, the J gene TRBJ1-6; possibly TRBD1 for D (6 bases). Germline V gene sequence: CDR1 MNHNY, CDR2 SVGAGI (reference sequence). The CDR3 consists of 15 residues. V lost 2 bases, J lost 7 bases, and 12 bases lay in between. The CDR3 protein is CASSYRQGRNSPLHF. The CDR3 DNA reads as TGTGCCAGCAGTTACAGGCAGGGGAGAAATTCACCCCTCCACTTT.

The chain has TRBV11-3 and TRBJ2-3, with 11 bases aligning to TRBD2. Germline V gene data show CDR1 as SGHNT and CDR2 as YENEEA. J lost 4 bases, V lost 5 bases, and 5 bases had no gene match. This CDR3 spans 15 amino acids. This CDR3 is CASSQYSGRADTQYF. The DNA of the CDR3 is TGTGCCAGCAGCCAATATAGCGGGAGGGCAGATACGCAGTATTTT.

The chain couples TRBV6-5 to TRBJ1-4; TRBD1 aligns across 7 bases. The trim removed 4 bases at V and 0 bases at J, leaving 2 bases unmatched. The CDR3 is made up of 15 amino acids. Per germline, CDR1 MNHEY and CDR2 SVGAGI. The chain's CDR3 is CASSSQGATNEKLFF. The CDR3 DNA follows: TGTGCCAGCAGTTCCCAGGGGGCAACTAATGAAAAACTGTTTTTT.